This TCR beta chain was observed in a study of CD8+CD57+ T cells in acquired aplastic anemia. Study-level information: Across the sorted CD4+ and CD8+ cells, DNA amounts averaged around 3.2 ug.

Those patients picked for sequencing had displayed CD8+CD57+ cell expansion on flow cytometry. Severe acquired aplastic anemia affected all patients. Turning to this clonotype: No antigen is known for it.

General observations from the study: Researchers report that 25 to 30 CD8+ CDR3 sequences appeared in both patients and controls.

Looked up from germline, CDR1 is MNHNS and CDR2 is SASEGT. Deletions cut 5 bases from V and 1 base from J, with 6 bases between. This CDR3 comprises 13 residues. Profiles of TCR beta VDJ and CDR3 were generated from a genomic DNA template. Via MiXCR, TCRdb re-called the reads, giving one row per CDR3 protein. The top ten clones hold approximately 3% of a sample with 160,000 or so distinct CDR3 sequences, about 45% of them seen once. Input material: sorted CD4+, CD8+, or CD8+CD57+ T cells (not recorded which) from PBMCs. The chain links TRBV6-1 to TRBJ1-5, with D unclear. This sequence was found in a human donor with aplastic anemia. CDR3 amino acids: CASSTASNQPQHF. The CDR3 region has the DNA TGTGCCAGCAGTACAGCAAGCAATCAGCCCCAGCATTTT.